Listed below are T cell receptor beta chains from one sample, sequenced in a study of blood T cell repertoires in COVID-19. Profiled with immunoSEQ multiplex PCR; TCRdb holds only in-frame clones, not every one. The sample has about 140,000 clones; 80% to 85% are singletons. Sequencing was carried out using peripheral blood. The receptors originated from a woman aged 55 to 70 with acute or convalescent COVID-19. Each CDR3 is given with its conserved first and last residue. Each record gives: D gene, V gene, J gene, clone size, CDR3 protein, CDR3 DNA. The D gene is left open where the match is weak. Not all rows give a size; the values are once, few, many and, for expanded clones, a class.

d_call: TRBD2
v_call: TRBV5-1
j_call: TRBJ2-2
clone_size: few
cdr3_aa: CASSLGSGGDTGELFF
cdr3_nt: TGCGCCAGCAGCTTGGGTAGCGGGGGCGACACCGGGGAGCTGTTTTTT

d_call: .
v_call: TRBV3-1/TRBV3-2
j_call: TRBJ1-1
clone_size: .
cdr3_aa: CASRGAVTEAFF
cdr3_nt: TGTGCCAGCAGGGGGGCGGTCACTGAAGCTTTCTTT

d_call: .
v_call: TRBV11-3
j_call: TRBJ1-1
clone_size: .
cdr3_aa: CASSLTLNTEAFF
cdr3_nt: TGTGCCAGCAGCTTAACACTGAACACTGAAGCTTTCTTT

d_call: .
v_call: TRBV6-6
j_call: TRBJ1-1
clone_size: .
cdr3_aa: CASSYLQNGEAFF
cdr3_nt: TGTGCCAGCAGTTACCTCCAAAACGGGGAAGCTTTCTTT

d_call: .
v_call: TRBV10-1
j_call: TRBJ1-6
clone_size: .
cdr3_aa: CASSDGGSPLHF
cdr3_nt: TGCGCCAGCAGTGACGGGGGTTCACCCCTCCACTTT

d_call: .
v_call: TRBV11-2
j_call: TRBJ2-5
clone_size: .
cdr3_aa: CASSNKPLDQETQYF
cdr3_nt: TGTGCCAGCAGCAATAAACCTTTAGATCAAGAGACCCAGTACTTC

d_call: .
v_call: TRBV5-4
j_call: TRBJ1-2
clone_size: once
cdr3_aa: CASSLVGGNYGYTF
cdr3_nt: TGTGCCAGCAGCTTGGTAGGGGGTAACTATGGCTACACCTTC

d_call: .
v_call: TRBV9
j_call: TRBJ1-1
clone_size: .
cdr3_aa: CASSKGGTEAFF
cdr3_nt: TGTGCCAGCAGCAAAGGAGGCACTGAAGCTTTCTTT

d_call: .
v_call: TRBV11-2
j_call: TRBJ1-1
clone_size: .
cdr3_aa: CASFRGRASTEAFF
cdr3_nt: TGTGCCAGCTTTAGGGGCCGGGCGTCCACTGAAGCTTTCTTT

d_call: .
v_call: TRBV19
j_call: TRBJ2-7
clone_size: .
cdr3_aa: CASTPNPKTYEQYF
cdr3_nt: TGTGCCAGTACCCCAAACCCGAAGACATACGAGCAGTACTTC

d_call: .
v_call: TRBV6-6
j_call: TRBJ2-7
clone_size: .
cdr3_aa: CASSQGQGNYEQYF
cdr3_nt: TGTGCCAGCAGCCAGGGGCAGGGAAACTACGAGCAGTACTTC

d_call: TRBD1
v_call: TRBV30
j_call: TRBJ2-2
clone_size: .
cdr3_aa: CAWRDRGPNTGELFF
cdr3_nt: TGTGCCTGGAGGGACAGGGGACCGAACACCGGGGAGCTGTTTTTT

d_call: TRBD1
v_call: TRBV12-3/TRBV12-4
j_call: TRBJ1-1
clone_size: .
cdr3_aa: CASNQDRRTEAFF
cdr3_nt: TGTGCCAGCAACCAGGACAGGCGCACTGAAGCTTTCTTT

d_call: .
v_call: TRBV13
j_call: TRBJ2-7
clone_size: .
cdr3_aa: CASSPSQRSYEQYF
cdr3_nt: TGTGCCAGCAGCCCGAGTCAGCGGTCCTACGAGCAGTACTTC

d_call: TRBD2
v_call: TRBV4-2
j_call: TRBJ2-7
clone_size: .
cdr3_aa: CASSPSSGRVFEQYF
cdr3_nt: TGTGCCAGCAGCCCGTCTAGCGGGAGGGTGTTCGAGCAGTACTTC

d_call: TRBD1
v_call: TRBV27
j_call: TRBJ1-4
clone_size: few
cdr3_aa: CASSPWTGMGEKLFF
cdr3_nt: TGTGCCAGCAGTCCATGGACAGGGATGGGAGAAAAACTGTTTTTT

d_call: TRBD1
v_call: TRBV15
j_call: TRBJ1-3
clone_size: .
cdr3_aa: CATSRGTGAGNTIYF
cdr3_nt: TGTGCCACCAGCAGGGGGACAGGGGCTGGAAACACCATATATTTT

d_call: TRBD1
v_call: TRBV25-1
j_call: TRBJ1-1
clone_size: .
cdr3_aa: CASSPGTGGVNTEAFF
cdr3_nt: TGTGCCAGCAGTCCCGGGACAGGGGGCGTTAACACTGAAGCTTTCTTT

d_call: .
v_call: TRBV11-2
j_call: TRBJ1-6
clone_size: .
cdr3_aa: CASSLAGANSPLHF
cdr3_nt: TGTGCCAGCAGTCTAGCAGGGGCAAATTCACCCCTCCACTTT

d_call: .
v_call: TRBV2
j_call: TRBJ1-1
clone_size: .
cdr3_aa: CASSAAMNTEAFF
cdr3_nt: TGTGCCAGCAGTGCCGCTATGAACACTGAAGCTTTCTTT

d_call: TRBD1
v_call: TRBV5-4
j_call: TRBJ1-2
clone_size: .
cdr3_aa: CASSTGQGASGGYTF
cdr3_nt: TGTGCCAGCAGTACAGGACAGGGGGCTTCTGGTGGCTACACCTTC

d_call: .
v_call: TRBV11-3
j_call: TRBJ1-1
clone_size: once
cdr3_aa: CASSKGGGAYSEAFF
cdr3_nt: TGTGCCAGCAGTAAGGGAGGGGGAGCCTACTCTGAAGCTTTCTTT

d_call: .
v_call: TRBV30
j_call: TRBJ2-7
clone_size: few
cdr3_aa: CAWSYQGYEQYF
cdr3_nt: TGTGCCTGGAGTTACCAGGGCTACGAGCAGTACTTC

d_call: TRBD2
v_call: TRBV28
j_call: TRBJ2-3
clone_size: .
cdr3_aa: CASTSGSLTDTQYF
cdr3_nt: TGTGCCAGCACTAGCGGGAGCCTCACAGATACGCAGTATTTT

d_call: TRBD1
v_call: TRBV7-6
j_call: TRBJ2-1
clone_size: .
cdr3_aa: CASSLSRNRGQSEQFF
cdr3_nt: TGTGCCAGCAGCCTAAGCCGGAACAGGGGGCAGAGTGAGCAGTTCTTC

d_call: .
v_call: TRBV28
j_call: TRBJ1-2
clone_size: .
cdr3_aa: CASRPAGFPGYTF
cdr3_nt: TGTGCCAGCAGACCGGCCGGGTTCCCAGGCTACACCTTC

d_call: .
v_call: TRBV7-2
j_call: TRBJ1-1
clone_size: .
cdr3_aa: CASSFGGLAVGGEAFF
cdr3_nt: TGTGCCAGCAGCTTTGGCGGTCTTGCGGTTGGGGGGGAAGCTTTCTTT

d_call: .
v_call: TRBV5-5
j_call: TRBJ2-5
clone_size: .
cdr3_aa: CASRTLQGGGETQYF
cdr3_nt: TGTGCCAGCAGAACCCTTCAGGGAGGGGGGGAGACCCAGTACTTC

d_call: .
v_call: TRBV12-3/TRBV12-4
j_call: TRBJ2-7
clone_size: .
cdr3_aa: CASSWESSYEQYF
cdr3_nt: TGTGCCAGCAGTTGGGAGTCCTCCTACGAGCAGTACTTC

d_call: .
v_call: TRBV2
j_call: TRBJ1-2
clone_size: .
cdr3_aa: CASSEWGDYGYTF
cdr3_nt: TGTGCCAGCAGTGAATGGGGGGACTATGGCTACACCTTC

d_call: .
v_call: TRBV11-3
j_call: TRBJ1-2
clone_size: .
cdr3_aa: CASSSGTTDGYTF
cdr3_nt: TGTGCCAGCAGCTCTGGGACAACCGATGGCTACACCTTC

d_call: TRBD1
v_call: TRBV9
j_call: TRBJ1-4
clone_size: .
cdr3_aa: CASSGDRVEKLFF
cdr3_nt: TGTGCCAGCAGCGGCGACAGGGTTGAAAAACTGTTTTTT

d_call: .
v_call: TRBV5-1
j_call: TRBJ2-5
clone_size: .
cdr3_aa: CASSIAAGNQETQYF
cdr3_nt: TGCGCCAGCAGTATTGCGGCAGGGAACCAAGAGACCCAGTACTTC

d_call: TRBD2
v_call: TRBV7-3
j_call: TRBJ2-1
clone_size: .
cdr3_aa: CASSLHWERERGNEQFF
cdr3_nt: TGTGCCAGCAGCTTACATTGGGAGCGGGAGAGGGGGAATGAGCAGTTCTTC

d_call: .
v_call: TRBV5-1
j_call: TRBJ1-5
clone_size: .
cdr3_aa: CASSDGTTQPQHF
cdr3_nt: TGCGCCAGCAGCGACGGGACAACCCAGCCCCAGCATTTT

d_call: .
v_call: TRBV9
j_call: TRBJ2-3
clone_size: once
cdr3_aa: CASSPSTGTSGDTQYF
cdr3_nt: TGTGCCAGCAGCCCGAGCACCGGGACATCTGGAGATACGCAGTATTTT

d_call: TRBD1
v_call: TRBV4-1
j_call: TRBJ2-7
clone_size: few
cdr3_aa: CASSQAAGQGGDEQYF
cdr3_nt: TGCGCCAGCAGCCAGGCCGCGGGACAGGGTGGGGACGAGCAGTACTTC

d_call: TRBD1
v_call: TRBV9
j_call: TRBJ2-1
clone_size: .
cdr3_aa: CASSAGTVYNEQFF
cdr3_nt: TGTGCCAGCAGCGCCGGGACAGTATACAATGAGCAGTTCTTC

d_call: .
v_call: TRBV28
j_call: TRBJ1-5
clone_size: once
cdr3_aa: CASRLQGYSNQPQHF
cdr3_nt: TGTGCCAGCAGACTACAGGGTTATAGCAATCAGCCCCAGCATTTT

d_call: TRBD1
v_call: TRBV3-1/TRBV3-2
j_call: TRBJ1-1
clone_size: .
cdr3_aa: CASSPRAGGTEAFF
cdr3_nt: TGTGCCAGCAGCCCCAGAGCAGGGGGGACTGAAGCTTTCTTT

d_call: TRBD1
v_call: TRBV28
j_call: TRBJ1-2
clone_size: .
cdr3_aa: CASSSRQGPANYGYTF
cdr3_nt: TGTGCCAGCAGTTCACGACAGGGGCCCGCTAACTATGGCTACACCTTC

d_call: .
v_call: TRBV7-9
j_call: TRBJ1-4
clone_size: few
cdr3_aa: CASSADYEKLFF
cdr3_nt: TGTGCCAGCAGCGCAGACTATGAAAAACTGTTTTTT

d_call: TRBD1
v_call: TRBV28
j_call: TRBJ1-4
clone_size: few
cdr3_aa: CASSSPTTGLHEKLFF
cdr3_nt: TGTGCCAGCAGTTCCCCCACGACAGGGTTGCATGAAAAACTGTTTTTT

d_call: TRBD1
v_call: TRBV18
j_call: TRBJ1-2
clone_size: once
cdr3_aa: CASSQVQGAEGYTF
cdr3_nt: TGTGCCAGCTCTCAAGTACAGGGGGCCGAGGGCTACACCTTC

d_call: .
v_call: TRBV28
j_call: TRBJ2-3
clone_size: .
cdr3_aa: CASSLSGIDTQYF
cdr3_nt: TGTGCCAGCAGTTTATCCGGGATTGATACGCAGTATTTT

d_call: .
v_call: TRBV20-1
j_call: TRBJ2-7
clone_size: few
cdr3_aa: CSVANDEQYF
cdr3_nt: TGCAGTGTTGCGAACGACGAGCAGTACTTC

d_call: TRBD1
v_call: TRBV6-5
j_call: TRBJ2-7
clone_size: .
cdr3_aa: CASSYFRDRAYEQYF
cdr3_nt: TGTGCCAGCAGTTACTTCCGGGACAGGGCCTACGAGCAGTACTTC

d_call: .
v_call: TRBV10-3
j_call: TRBJ2-7
clone_size: .
cdr3_aa: CAISRDLAYEQYF
cdr3_nt: TGTGCCATCAGTCGGGACTTAGCCTACGAGCAGTACTTC

d_call: .
v_call: TRBV19
j_call: TRBJ2-7
clone_size: .
cdr3_aa: CASSGGRDYEQYF
cdr3_nt: TGTGCCAGTAGTGGGGGCCGGGACTACGAGCAGTACTTC